The rows below give T cell receptor beta chains drawn from one sample of a study of blood T cell repertoires in COVID-19. Profiled with immunoSEQ multiplex PCR; TCRdb holds only in-frame clones, not every one. Among about 220,000 clones, about nine tenths were seen once, and the ten largest hold roughly 2.5%. The specimen was PBMCs or T cells enriched from blood (not recorded which). Receptors originate from a woman in her thirties who had recovered from COVID-19. The CDR3 runs from the conserved cysteine through the conserved F or W. The D gene is left open where the match is weak. Clone size is given for some rows only: seen once, a few or many times, or a class if the clone is expanded.

V gene	clone size	J gene	D gene	CDR3 length	CDR3 DNA	CDR3 protein
TRBV14	.	TRBJ1-5	.	14	TGTGCCAGCAGCCAAGCAGGGAGCAATCAGCCCCAGCATTTT	CASSQAGSNQPQHF
TRBV6-2/TRBV6-3	.	TRBJ2-6	.	15	TGTGCCAGCAGTTATCTCAGGGCTGGGGCCAACGTCCTGACTTTC	CASSYLRAGANVLTF
TRBV11-2	.	TRBJ1-6	.	12	TGTGCCAGCAGCTTCAGGGGTTCACCCCTCCACTTT	CASSFRGSPLHF
TRBV5-8	.	TRBJ1-1	.	12	TGTGCCAGCAGCTTGGGAGTCACTGAAGCTTTCTTT	CASSLGVTEAFF
TRBV19	.	TRBJ1-6	.	14	TGTGCCAGTAGTATTTTGCAGGGGAATTCACCCCTCCACTTT	CASSILQGNSPLHF
TRBV12-3/TRBV12-4	.	TRBJ2-5	.	13	TGTGCCAGCAGTCTTTATGCGGGTGAGACCCAGTACTTC	CASSLYAGETQYF
TRBV10-3	.	TRBJ1-6	.	13	TGTGCCATCAGTGAGCCGGGGATCTCACCCCTCCACTTT	CAISEPGISPLHF
TRBV27	once	TRBJ2-7	.	13	TGTGCCAGCAGTTTTGGACAGTCCTACGAGCAGTACTTC	CASSFGQSYEQYF
TRBV5-4	.	TRBJ1-1	.	13	TGTGCCAGCAGCTTGGGAGGGAACACTGAAGCTTTCTTT	CASSLGGNTEAFF
TRBV2	.	TRBJ2-1	.	15	TGTGCCAGAAGCCGGGACTCCCTTACTTACAATGAGCAGTTCTTC	CARSRDSLTYNEQFF
TRBV10-3	once	TRBJ2-1	.	15	TGTGCCATCAGTGAGTCGGGAGACTCCTACAATGAGCAGTTCTTC	CAISESGDSYNEQFF
TRBV6-6	.	TRBJ1-1	.	15	TGTGCCAGCAGTAACGGACGGGGGGTTGGCACTGAAGCTTTCTTT	CASSNGRGVGTEAFF
TRBV4-1	.	TRBJ2-5	.	12	TGCGCCAGCAGCCAAGTTAAAGAGACCCAGTACTTC	CASSQVKETQYF